The next 16 T cell receptor beta chains were all read from a single sample in a study of blood T cell repertoires in COVID-19. The protocol was immunoSEQ multiplex PCR, while the TCRdb copy is restricted to in-frame clones and leaves out a portion. The sample has under 200,000 clones, around 77% seen once. The sample was peripheral blood. These receptors originate from a man in his 70s with active or convalescent COVID-19.

The chain joins TRBV24-1 to TRBJ2-6, with D tentatively TRBD2 (5 bases). This CDR3 region has 14 residues. The V gene's germline CDR1 is KGHDR and CDR2 SFDVKD. The V end was cut by 9 bases, the J end by 2 bases, with 10 bases between. The CDR3: CATPRDPGANVLTF. The CDR3 DNA reads as TGTGCCACCCCTCGGGATCCTGGGGCCAACGTCCTGACTTTC.

CDR3 bases: TGTGCCAGCAGCGTCACCGGGACAGGGCCTTCCTACGAGCAGTACTTC. Its protein product is CASSVTGTGPSYEQYF. The chain combines TRBV9 with TRBJ2-7; 9 bases map to TRBD1. The CDR3 covers 16 residues. The V gene's germline CDR1 is SGDLS and CDR2 YYNGEE. The trim removed 2 bases at V and 1 base at J, leaving 7 bases unmatched.

The genes are TRBV16 and TRBJ1-2, with 8 bases identical to TRBD1. The CDR3 runs to 14 residues. Trimming cost V 1 base and J 8 bases; bases outside gene matches: 6. Per the germline V gene, CDR1 is KGHSY and CDR2 is FQNENV. In DNA, the CDR3 is TGTGCCAGCAGCCAATATGGACAGGGAGAAGGCTACACCTTC. It yields the protein CASSQYGQGEGYTF.

V and J are TRBV4-3 and TRBJ2-1; 7 bases are shared with TRBD1. The CDR3 is made up of 15 amino acids. With V trimmed by 4 bases and J by 2 bases, 5 bases remained unmatched. Germline V lookup: CDR1 LGHNA, CDR2 YSLEER. The CDR3 here is CASSPWTGPYNEQFF. CDR3 DNA: TGCGCCAGCAGCCCGTGGACAGGTCCCTACAATGAGCAGTTCTTC.

This sequence joins TRBV7-6 and TRBJ2-1; 9 bases agree with TRBD2. CDR3 length equals 14 residues. Germline V lookup: CDR1 SGHVS, CDR2 FNYEAQ. V lost 5 bases to trimming and J lost 7 bases; unmatched junction nucleotides: 6. This CDR3 is CASSLSGRLNEQFF. CDR3 DNA: TGTGCCAGCAGCCTGAGCGGGAGGTTAAATGAGCAGTTCTTC.

The chain carries TRBV10-1 and TRBJ2-2; weak D call: TRBD1 (5 bases). Germline V gene sequence: CDR1 WNHNN, CDR2 SYGVQD (reference sequence). V lost 3 bases, J lost 7 bases, and 9 bases lay in between. CDR3 length: 13 residues. CDR3 in DNA: TGCGCCAGCAGTGACAGGGTCGGCGGGGAGCTGTTTTTT. Translated: CASSDRVGGELFF.

J is TRBJ2-1 and V is TRBV5-1, with 12 nucleotides matching TRBD2. CDR1 and CDR2 from the germline V gene are SGHRS and YFSETQ. The CDR3 spans 16 residues. The J segment lost 9 bases and the V segment lost 4 bases, leaving 11 bases of the junction unmatched. The CDR3 loop reads CASSLAASGGASEQFF. The CDR3, as DNA: TGCGCCAGCAGCCTCGCGGCTAGCGGGGGGGCAAGTGAGCAGTTCTTC.

V gene TRBV4-3 combines with J gene TRBJ1-1; 11 positions agree with TRBD1. This CDR3 contains 15 residues. Germline V lookup: CDR1 LGHNA, CDR2 YSLEER. V was clipped by 4 bases and J by 4 bases; unmatched bases: 5. CDR3 nucleotide sequence: TGCGCCAGCAGCCGTGGACAGGGGGCGTTCACTGAAGCTTTCTTT. Its protein is CASSRGQGAFTEAFF.

V gene TRBV7-9 combines with J gene TRBJ2-7; 12 positions match TRBD1. This CDR3 region has 15 residues. The J segment lost 7 bases and the V segment lost 3 bases, leaving 7 bases of the junction unmatched. The germline gives CDR1 SEHNR, CDR2 FQNEAQ (reference sequence). The CDR3 region is CASSLGQGAQDEQYF. For the CDR3, the DNA is TGTGCCAGCAGCTTGGGACAGGGGGCGCAGGATGAGCAGTACTTC.

V usage is TRBV6-5 and J usage is TRBJ1-1; tentative D call: TRBD1 (6 bases). In germline, CDR1 is MNHEY, CDR2 SVGAGI. The CDR3 loop spans 13 amino acids. Trimming took off 6 bases at V and 0 bases at J, with 8 bases between the two ends. DNA of the CDR3: TGTGCCAGCAGGGACAGAGTGAACACTGAAGCTTTCTTT. Its protein is CASRDRVNTEAFF.

This chain joins TRBV4-2 and TRBJ1-5; possible D gene TRBD1, 5 bases. V was cut by 0 bases and J by 4 bases, with 10 bases left in between. This CDR3 contains 15 residues. CDR1 is LGHNA, CDR2 YNFKEQ, per germline. The CDR3 DNA reads as TGTGCCAGCAGCCAAGACGCGTCAGGGAATCAGCCCCAGCATTTT. Translation: CASSQDASGNQPQHF.

The CDR3: CASSQDPVLATDTQYF. The DNA of the CDR3 is TGTGCCAGCAGCCAAGATCCTGTTCTCGCGACAGATACGCAGTATTTT. This rearrangement joins TRBV4-2 to TRBJ2-3; no reliable D call. CDR1 is LGHNA and CDR2 is YNFKEQ in the germline V gene. The CDR3 has 16 residues. V dropped 0 bases and J dropped 3 bases, with 13 bases sitting between them.

The rearrangement uses TRBV2 and TRBJ2-1; TRBD2 matches 7 bases. This CDR3 is built from 14 residues. Per germline, CDR1 SNHLY and CDR2 FYNNEI. V was clipped by 6 bases and J by 7 bases; unmatched bases: 9. The CDR3 region is CASSYRDYRNEQFF. CDR3 nucleotide sequence: TGTGCCAGCAGCTACCGGGACTATCGGAATGAGCAGTTCTTC.

The chain couples TRBV29-1 to TRBJ2-5; 7 bases line up with TRBD1. The CDR3 has 15 residues. Germline V gene sequence: CDR1 SQVTM, CDR2 ANQGSEA. Trimming at V came to 4 bases and at J to 1 base, leaving 9 bases not matched to a gene. The CDR3 is CSVGAPGTAQETQYF. The CDR3, as DNA: TGCAGCGTTGGGGCCCCCGGGACAGCCCAAGAGACCCAGTACTTC. Supplemented by reference TRBV29-1 and TRBJ2-5, the full variable domain reads SAVISQKPSRDICQRGTSLTIQCQVDSQVTMMFWYRQQPGQSLTLIATANQGSEATYESGFVIDKFPISRPNLTFSTLTVSNMSPEDSSIYLCSVGAPGTAQETQYFGPGTRLLVL.

The rearrangement joins TRBV5-1 to TRBJ1-4; weak D call: TRBD1 (5 bases). Germline V CDR1 and CDR2: SGHRS, YFSETQ. The CDR3 totals 15 residues. The V gene lost 0 bases and the J gene lost 1 base, with 7 bases spanning the gap. CDR3 sequence (DNA): TGCGCCAGCAGCTTGGCCGGGGGAACTAATGAAAAACTGTTTTTT. Translated, it gives CASSLAGGTNEKLFF.

The chain links TRBV18 to TRBJ2-6; TRBD2 aligns across 8 bases. Germline trimming cut 3 bases from V and 0 bases from J; bases unmatched to any gene: 4. The CDR3 runs 17 residues. Looked up from germline, CDR1 is KGHSH and CDR2 is LQKENI. The CDR3 nucleotides are TGTGCCAGCTCACCCGCACTAGCGGACTCTGGGGCCAACGTCCTGACTTTC. This translates into CASSPALADSGANVLTF.